A single sample is the source of the 13 T cell receptor beta chains below, sequenced in a study of beta chain features in type 1 diabetes. Expressed TCRB transcripts were sequenced because the isolated RNA had all been reverse transcribed beforehand. Method: immunoSEQ multiplex PCR; TCRdb's copy keeps in-frame clones and lacks some. The sample has 150,000 to 190,000 clones; around 10% are singletons. Sequencing was done on a sample of central memory CD4+ T cells from blood. The origin of the receptors is a man between 18 and 35 years old in good health.

The chain carries TRBV4-1 and TRBJ2-7; TRBD1 matches 7 bases. CDR3 length equals 15 residues. J was trimmed by 4 bases and V by 3 bases; bases with no gene match: 9. The germline gives CDR1 MGHRA, CDR2 YSYEKL. The CDR3 is CASSQDPGQHYEQYF. Written as DNA, the CDR3 is TGCGCCAGCAGCCAGGACCCGGGACAGCATTACGAGCAGTACTTC.

This clone turned up a few times. The rearrangement uses TRBV5-1 and TRBJ1-2; D is unresolved. The germline V gene encodes CDR1 SGHRS and CDR2 YFSETQ. The CDR3 runs to 14 residues. V gave up 0 bases and J gave up 7 bases, with 13 bases separating them. CDR3 residues: CASSLASGGIGYTF. The CDR3 DNA is TGCGCCAGCAGCTTGGCCTCGGGAGGGATTGGCTACACCTTC. The variable domain in full, completed from reference TRBV5-1 and TRBJ1-2, reads KAGVTQTPRYLIKTRGQQVTLSCSPISGHRSVSWYQQTPGQGLQFLFEYFSETQRNKGNFPGRFSGRQFSNSRSEMNVSTLELGDSALYLCASSLASGGIGYTFGSGTRLTVV.

This chain links TRBV18 with TRBJ2-5, with D possibly being TRBD1 (6 bases). Per the germline V gene, CDR1 is KGHSH and CDR2 is LQKENI. This CDR3 has 14 residues. V was trimmed by 2 bases and J by 2 bases, leaving 9 bases between them. CDR3 loop: CASSPYGQQETQYF. The CDR3 coding sequence is TGTGCCAGCTCACCATACGGACAGCAAGAGACCCAGTACTTC.

This sequence joins TRBV2 and TRBJ1-2; D is undetermined. The V end was cut by 2 bases, the J end by 0 bases, with 10 bases between. Germline values: CDR1 SNHLY, CDR2 FYNNEI. This CDR3 spans 15 amino acids. The CDR3 region has the DNA TGTGCCAGCAGTGAACAAAGTACAGCTAACTATGGCTACACCTTC. This gives the protein CASSEQSTANYGYTF.

The chain uses TRBV28 and TRBJ2-7, with 7 bases that match TRBD1. Unmatched junction bases numbered 5, after V lost 6 bases and J lost 6 bases. Germline CDR1 MDHEN, CDR2 SYDVKM. This CDR3 comprises 12 residues. DNA of the CDR3: TGTGCCAGCAGGACAGGGTCTCGCGAGCAGTACTTC. As protein: CASRTGSREQYF.

This clone was seen more than once but under ten times. This chain links TRBV25-1 with TRBJ2-7, with D possibly being TRBD2 (5 bases). CDR1 and CDR2 (germline): MGHDK, SYGVNS. With 5 bases removed from V and 2 bases from J, the gap between germline ends came to 10 bases. The CDR3 has 13 amino acids. The CDR3 bases are TGTGCCAGCAGTCCAACCGGGACCTACGAGCAGTACTTC. This gives the protein CASSPTGTYEQYF.

This clone has a handful of counts. The rearrangement joins TRBV7-3 to TRBJ1-2, with D maybe TRBD1 (6 bases). Germline lookup yields CDR1 SGHTA and CDR2 FQGTGA. The CDR3 length is 15 residues. Trimming took 7 bases from V and 2 from J, leaving 17 bases between them. This CDR3 reads CASKAQSGANYGYTF. The DNA for the CDR3 is TGTGCCAGCAAAGCCCAATCGGGGGCAAACTATGGCTACACCTTC.

The chain uses TRBV7-2 and TRBJ1-1; tentatively, D is TRBD1 (6 bases). The CDR3 consists of 13 residues. Germline V lookup: CDR1 SGHTA, CDR2 FQGNSA. Trimming shortened V by 10 bases and J by 1 base, and 13 bases separated the two germline ends. The chain's CDR3 is CATCSQGNTEAFF. DNA for the CDR3: TGTGCCACCTGTTCACAGGGGAACACTGAAGCTTTCTTT.

This clone came up a few times. The V and J genes are TRBV6-5 and TRBJ2-7, with D tentatively TRBD1 or TRBD2 (5 bases each). CDR1 and CDR2 (germline): MNHEY, SVGAGI. Trimming left V 6 bases short and J 6 bases short, with 15 bases between. The CDR3 covers 13 residues. The CDR3 sequence: CASRSSWDGEQYF. CDR3 DNA sequence: TGTGCCAGCAGGTCATCATGGGACGGCGAGCAGTACTTC.

The table lists this clone with a few counts. V is TRBV28 and J is TRBJ2-3; TRBD2 aligns across 7 bases. Per germline, CDR1 MDHEN and CDR2 SYDVKM. The CDR3 runs 16 residues. The J segment lost 2 bases and the V segment lost 5 bases, leaving 10 bases of the junction unmatched. The CDR3 loop is CASSQAGIGDTDTQYF. CDR3 nucleotide sequence: TGTGCCAGCAGTCAAGCGGGAATCGGGGACACAGATACGCAGTATTTT. The entire variable domain, with the rest obtained from reference TRBV28 and TRBJ2-3, is as follows: DVKVTQSSRYLVKRTGEKVFLECVQDMDHENMFWYRQDPGLGLRLIYFSYDVKMKEKGDIPEGYSVSREKKERFSLILESASTNQTSMYLCASSQAGIGDTDTQYFGPGTRLTVL.

The V gene is TRBV29-1, the J gene TRBJ1-1; D perhaps matches TRBD1 (6 bases). The CDR3 extends over 13 amino acids. From germline, CDR1 is SQVTM and CDR2 ANQGSEA. V was shortened by 4 bases and J by 5 bases, with 14 bases between the two germline ends. CDR3 DNA sequence: TGCAGCGTTGGAGTTCTTCAGGGGACTGAAGCTTTCTTT. Amino acids: CSVGVLQGTEAFF. Full variable domain (rest looked up from reference TRBV29-1 and TRBJ1-1): SAVISQKPSRDICQRGTSLTIQCQVDSQVTMMFWYRQQPGQSLTLIATANQGSEATYESGFVIDKFPISRPNLTFSTLTVSNMSPEDSSIYLCSVGVLQGTEAFFGQGTRLTVV.

The J gene is TRBJ1-2, the V gene TRBV10-3, with D perhaps matching TRBD1 (6 bases). This CDR3 is 14 amino acids long. Germline assignment: CDR1 ENHRY and CDR2 SYGVKD. Trimming took 7 bases from V and 2 from J, leaving 14 bases between them. CDR3 loop: CAITPERGNYGYTF. The CDR3 region has the DNA TGTGCCATCACCCCAGAGAGGGGGAACTATGGCTACACCTTC.

V and J are TRBV11-2 and TRBJ1-1, with D possibly matching TRBD1 (5 bases). The germline V gene encodes CDR1 SGHAT and CDR2 FQNNGV. The V end lost 5 bases, the J end lost 8 bases, and 12 bases lay between the germline ends. CDR3 length: 12 amino acids. DNA of the CDR3: TGTGCCAGCAGCCGAACGACAGTAGAAGCTTTCTTT. Translated, it gives CASSRTTVEAFF. The variable domain in full, completed from reference TRBV11-2 and TRBJ1-1, reads EAGVAQSPRYKIIEKRQSVAFWCNPISGHATLYWYQQILGQGPKLLIQFQNNGVVDDSQLPKDRFSAERLKGVDSTLKIQPAKLEDSAVYLCASSRTTVEAFFGQGTRLTVV.